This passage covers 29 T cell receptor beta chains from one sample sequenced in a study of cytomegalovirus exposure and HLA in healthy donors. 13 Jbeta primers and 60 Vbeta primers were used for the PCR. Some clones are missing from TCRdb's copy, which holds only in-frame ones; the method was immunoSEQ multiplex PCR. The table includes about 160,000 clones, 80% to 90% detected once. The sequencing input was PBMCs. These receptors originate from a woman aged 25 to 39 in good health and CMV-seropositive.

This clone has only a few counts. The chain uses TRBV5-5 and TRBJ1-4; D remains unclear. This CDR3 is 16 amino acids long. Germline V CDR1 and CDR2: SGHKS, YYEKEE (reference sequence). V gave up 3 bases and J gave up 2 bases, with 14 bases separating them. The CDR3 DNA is TGTGCCAGCAGCTCTTCTCTCGAGGAGACTAATGAAAAACTGTTTTTT. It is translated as CASSSSLEETNEKLFF. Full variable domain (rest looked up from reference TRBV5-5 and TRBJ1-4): DAGVTQSPTHLIKTRGQQVTLRCSPISGHKSVSWYQQVLGQGPQFIFQYYEKEERGRGNFPDRFSARQFPNYSSELNVNALLLGDSALYLCASSSSLEETNEKLFFGSGTQLSVL.

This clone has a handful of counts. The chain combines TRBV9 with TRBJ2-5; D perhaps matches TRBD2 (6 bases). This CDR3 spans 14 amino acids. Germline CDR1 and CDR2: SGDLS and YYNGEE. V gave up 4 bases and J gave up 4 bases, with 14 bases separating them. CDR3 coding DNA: TGTGCCAGCAGCCCTCGGGACTGGGGAGAGACCCAGTACTTC. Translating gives CASSPRDWGETQYF.

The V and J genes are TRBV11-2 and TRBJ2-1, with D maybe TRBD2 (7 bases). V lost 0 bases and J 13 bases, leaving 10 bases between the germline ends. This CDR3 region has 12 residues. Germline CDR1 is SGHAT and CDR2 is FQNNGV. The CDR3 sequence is CASSLDGGAQFF. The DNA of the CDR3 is TGTGCCAGCAGCTTAGATGGGGGGGCTCAGTTCTTC. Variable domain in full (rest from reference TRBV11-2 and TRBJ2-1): EAGVAQSPRYKIIEKRQSVAFWCNPISGHATLYWYQQILGQGPKLLIQFQNNGVVDDSQLPKDRFSAERLKGVDSTLKIQPAKLEDSAVYLCASSLDGGAQFFGPGTRLTVL.

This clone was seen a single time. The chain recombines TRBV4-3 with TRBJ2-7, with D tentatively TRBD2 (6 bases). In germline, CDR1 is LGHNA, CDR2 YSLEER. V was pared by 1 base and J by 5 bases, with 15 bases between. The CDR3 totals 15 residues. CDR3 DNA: TGCGCCAGCAGCCAAGCATGGGGGGAGAGAGACGAGCAGTACTTC. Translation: CASSQAWGERDEQYF.

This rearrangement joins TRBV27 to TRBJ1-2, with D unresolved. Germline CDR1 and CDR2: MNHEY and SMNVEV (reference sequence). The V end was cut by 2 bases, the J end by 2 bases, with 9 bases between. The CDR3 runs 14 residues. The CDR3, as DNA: TGTGCCAGCAGTTTAACGATCGGGAACTATGGCTACACCTTC. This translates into CASSLTIGNYGYTF.

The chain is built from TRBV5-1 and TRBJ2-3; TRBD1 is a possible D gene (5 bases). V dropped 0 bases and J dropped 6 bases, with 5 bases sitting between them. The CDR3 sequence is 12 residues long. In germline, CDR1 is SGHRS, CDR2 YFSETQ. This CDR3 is CASSLEGDTQYF. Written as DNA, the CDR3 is TGCGCCAGCAGCTTGGAGGGGGATACGCAGTATTTT.

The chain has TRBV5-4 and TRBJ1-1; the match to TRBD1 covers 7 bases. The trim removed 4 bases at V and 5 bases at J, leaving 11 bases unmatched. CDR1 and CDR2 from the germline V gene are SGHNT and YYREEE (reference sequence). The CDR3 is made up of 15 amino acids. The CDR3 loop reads CASSTVRTGPTEAFF. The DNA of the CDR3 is TGTGCCAGCAGCACAGTCCGGACAGGTCCGACTGAAGCTTTCTTT. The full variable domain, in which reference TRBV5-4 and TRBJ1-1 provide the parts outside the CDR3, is ETGVTQSPTHLIKTRGQQVTLRCSSQSGHNTVSWYQQALGQGPQFIFQYYREEENGRGNFPPRFSGLQFPNYSSELNVNALELDDSALYLCASSTVRTGPTEAFFGQGTRLTVV.

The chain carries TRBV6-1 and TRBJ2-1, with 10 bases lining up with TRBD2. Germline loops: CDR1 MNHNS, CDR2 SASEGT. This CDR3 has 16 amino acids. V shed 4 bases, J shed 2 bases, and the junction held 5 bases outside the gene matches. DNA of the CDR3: TGTGCCAGCAGTGGATATAGCGGGGGGCCCTACAATGAGCAGTTCTTC. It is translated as CASSGYSGGPYNEQFF.

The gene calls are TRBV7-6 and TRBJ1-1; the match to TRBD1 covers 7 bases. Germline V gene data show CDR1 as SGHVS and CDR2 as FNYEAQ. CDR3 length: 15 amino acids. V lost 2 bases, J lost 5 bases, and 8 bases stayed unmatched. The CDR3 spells CASSLLRTGPTEAFF. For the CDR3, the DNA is TGTGCCAGCAGCTTACTAAGGACAGGTCCAACTGAAGCTTTCTTT.

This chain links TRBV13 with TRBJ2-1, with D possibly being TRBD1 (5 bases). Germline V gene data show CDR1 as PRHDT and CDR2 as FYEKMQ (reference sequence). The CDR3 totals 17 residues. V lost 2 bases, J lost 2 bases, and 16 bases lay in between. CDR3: CASSLIQGRVAYNEQFF. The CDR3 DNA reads TGTGCCAGCAGCTTAATTCAAGGCAGGGTGGCCTACAATGAGCAGTTCTTC.

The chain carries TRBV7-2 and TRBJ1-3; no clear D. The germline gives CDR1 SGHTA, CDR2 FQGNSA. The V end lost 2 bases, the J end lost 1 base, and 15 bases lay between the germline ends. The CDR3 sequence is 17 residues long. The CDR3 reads CASSLRGPRTSGNTIYF. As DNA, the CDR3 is TGTGCCAGCAGCTTACGTGGGCCAAGAACTTCTGGAAACACCATATATTTT.

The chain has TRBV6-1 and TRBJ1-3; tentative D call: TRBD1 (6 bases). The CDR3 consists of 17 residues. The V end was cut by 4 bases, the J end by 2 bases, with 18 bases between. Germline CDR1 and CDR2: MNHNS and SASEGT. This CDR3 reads CASSVNRVAGAGNTIYF. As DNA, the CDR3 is TGTGCCAGCAGTGTTAACAGGGTAGCGGGCGCTGGAAACACCATATATTTT.

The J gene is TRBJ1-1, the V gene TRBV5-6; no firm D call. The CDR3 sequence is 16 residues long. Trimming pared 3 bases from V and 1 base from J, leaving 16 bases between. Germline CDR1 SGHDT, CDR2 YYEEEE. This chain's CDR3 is CASSSGGSRTNTEAFF. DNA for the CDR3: TGTGCCAGCAGCTCCGGAGGGTCACGGACGAACACTGAAGCTTTCTTT.

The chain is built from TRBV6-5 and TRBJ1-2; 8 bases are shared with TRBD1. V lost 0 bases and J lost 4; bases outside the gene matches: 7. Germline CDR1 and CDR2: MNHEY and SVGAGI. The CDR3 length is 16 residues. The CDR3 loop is CASSYSQGQGAYGYTF. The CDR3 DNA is TGTGCCAGCAGTTACTCCCAAGGGCAGGGGGCCTATGGCTACACCTTC.

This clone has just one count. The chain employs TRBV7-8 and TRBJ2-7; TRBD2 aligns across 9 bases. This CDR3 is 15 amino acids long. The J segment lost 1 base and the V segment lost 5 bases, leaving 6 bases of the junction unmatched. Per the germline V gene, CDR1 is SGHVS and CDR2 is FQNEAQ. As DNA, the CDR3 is TGTGCCAGCAGCGGACTTAGCGGGGGTTCCTACGAGCAGTACTTC. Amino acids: CASSGLSGGSYEQYF.

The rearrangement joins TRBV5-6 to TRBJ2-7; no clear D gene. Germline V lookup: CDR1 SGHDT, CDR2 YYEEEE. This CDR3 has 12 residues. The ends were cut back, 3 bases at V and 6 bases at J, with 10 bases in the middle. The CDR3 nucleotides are TGTGCCAGCAGCTCAGGCTCGGCCGAGCAGTACTTC. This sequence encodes CASSSGSAEQYF.

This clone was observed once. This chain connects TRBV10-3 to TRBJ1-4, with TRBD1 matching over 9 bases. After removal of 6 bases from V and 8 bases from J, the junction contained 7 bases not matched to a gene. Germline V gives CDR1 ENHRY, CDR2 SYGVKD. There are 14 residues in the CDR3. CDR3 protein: CAIRPGQGIEKLFF. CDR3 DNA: TGTGCCATCAGACCGGGACAGGGAATAGAAAAACTGTTTTTT.

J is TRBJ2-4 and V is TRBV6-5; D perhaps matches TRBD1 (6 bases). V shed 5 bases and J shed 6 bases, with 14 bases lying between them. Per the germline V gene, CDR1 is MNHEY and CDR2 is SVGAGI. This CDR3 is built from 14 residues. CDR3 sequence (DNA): TGTGCCAGCAGTCCCACACAGGGTAGAAACATTCAGTACTTC. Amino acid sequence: CASSPTQGRNIQYF.

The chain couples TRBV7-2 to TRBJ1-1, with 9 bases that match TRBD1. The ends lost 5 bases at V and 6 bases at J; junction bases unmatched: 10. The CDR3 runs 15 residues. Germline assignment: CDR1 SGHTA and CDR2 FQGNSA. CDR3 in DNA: TGTGCCAGCAGCCGATTCCCGGGACAGGGCGCTGAAGCTTTCTTT. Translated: CASSRFPGQGAEAFF.

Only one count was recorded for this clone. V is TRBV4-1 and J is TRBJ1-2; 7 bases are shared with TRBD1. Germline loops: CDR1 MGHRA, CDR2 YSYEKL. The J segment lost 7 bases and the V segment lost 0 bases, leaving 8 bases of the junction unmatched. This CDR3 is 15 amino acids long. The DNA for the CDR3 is TGCGCCAGCAGCCAAGAGGTCGGACAGGTTTTTGGCTACACCTTC. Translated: CASSQEVGQVFGYTF.

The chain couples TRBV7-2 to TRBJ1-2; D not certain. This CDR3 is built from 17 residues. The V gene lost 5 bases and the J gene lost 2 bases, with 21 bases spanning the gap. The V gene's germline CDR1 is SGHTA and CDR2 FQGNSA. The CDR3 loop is CASSPGGSGSANYGYTF. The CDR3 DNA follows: TGTGCCAGCAGCCCAGGAGGATCGGGATCCGCAAACTATGGCTACACCTTC.

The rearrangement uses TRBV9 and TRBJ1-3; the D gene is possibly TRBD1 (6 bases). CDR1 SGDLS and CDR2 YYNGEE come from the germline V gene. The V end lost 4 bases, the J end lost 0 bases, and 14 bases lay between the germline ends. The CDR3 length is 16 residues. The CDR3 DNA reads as TGTGCCAGCAGCCTCGAACAGGGCCCCTCTGGAAACACCATATATTTT. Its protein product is CASSLEQGPSGNTIYF. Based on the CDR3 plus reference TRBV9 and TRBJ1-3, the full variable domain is DSGVTQTPKHLITATGQRVTLRCSPRSGDLSVYWYQQSLDQGLQFLIQYYNGEERAKGNILERFSAQQFPDLHSELNLSSLELGDSALYFCASSLEQGPSGNTIYFGEGSWLTVV.

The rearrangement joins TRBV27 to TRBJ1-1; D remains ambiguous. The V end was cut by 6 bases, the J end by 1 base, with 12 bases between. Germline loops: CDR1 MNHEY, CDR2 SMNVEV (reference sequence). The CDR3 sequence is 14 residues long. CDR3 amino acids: CASRYPGRNTEAFF. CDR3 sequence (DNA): TGTGCCAGCAGATATCCGGGGAGGAACACTGAAGCTTTCTTT.

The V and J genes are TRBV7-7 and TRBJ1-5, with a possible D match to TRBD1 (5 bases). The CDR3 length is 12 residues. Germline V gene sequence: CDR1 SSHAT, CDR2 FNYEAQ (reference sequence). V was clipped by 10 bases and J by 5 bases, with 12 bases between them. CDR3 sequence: CAIVYRYQPQHF. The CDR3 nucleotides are TGTGCCATCGTCTACAGGTATCAGCCCCAGCATTTT.

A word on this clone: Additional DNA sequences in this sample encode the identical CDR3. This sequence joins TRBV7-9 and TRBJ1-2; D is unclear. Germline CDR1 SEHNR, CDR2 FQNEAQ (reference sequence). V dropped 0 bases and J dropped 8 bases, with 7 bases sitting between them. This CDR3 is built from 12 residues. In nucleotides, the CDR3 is TGTGCCAGCAGCTTAGCAGCGGAGGGCTACACCTTC. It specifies CASSLAAEGYTF.

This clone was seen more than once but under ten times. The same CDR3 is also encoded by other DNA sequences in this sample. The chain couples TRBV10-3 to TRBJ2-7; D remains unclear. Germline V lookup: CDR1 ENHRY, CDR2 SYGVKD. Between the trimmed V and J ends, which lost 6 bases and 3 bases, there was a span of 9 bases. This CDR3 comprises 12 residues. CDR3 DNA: TGTGCCATCAGCCCATCAGTCTACGAGCAGTACTTC. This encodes CAISPSVYEQYF.

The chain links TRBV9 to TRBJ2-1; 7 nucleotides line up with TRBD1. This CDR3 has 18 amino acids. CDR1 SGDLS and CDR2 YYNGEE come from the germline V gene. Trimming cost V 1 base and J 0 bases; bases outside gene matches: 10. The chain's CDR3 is CASSVSIRDSDSYNEQFF. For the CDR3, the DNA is TGTGCCAGCAGCGTAAGTATCAGGGACAGCGACTCCTACAATGAGCAGTTCTTC.

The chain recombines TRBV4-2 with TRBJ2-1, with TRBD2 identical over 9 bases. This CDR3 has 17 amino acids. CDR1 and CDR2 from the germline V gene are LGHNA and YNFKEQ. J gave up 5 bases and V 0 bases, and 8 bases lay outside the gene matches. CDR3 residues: CASSQEIASGEDNEQFF. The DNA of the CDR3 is TGTGCCAGCAGCCAAGAGATCGCTAGCGGGGAAGACAATGAGCAGTTCTTC.

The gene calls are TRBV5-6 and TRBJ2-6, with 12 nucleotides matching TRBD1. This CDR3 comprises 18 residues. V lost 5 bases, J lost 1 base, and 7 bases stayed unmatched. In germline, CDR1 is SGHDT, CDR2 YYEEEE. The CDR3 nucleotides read TGTGCCAGCAGACCGGGACAGGGGGCAGGTTCTGGGGCCAACGTCCTGACTTTC. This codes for CASRPGQGAGSGANVLTF.